The sequence of this T cell receptor beta chain was determined in a study of control samples from healthy donors and cancer patients. Germline V CDR1 and CDR2: MRHNA, SNTAGT. The CDR3 covers 17 residues. J was trimmed by 2 bases and V by 11 bases; bases with no gene match: 19. Produced via immunoSEQ multiplex PCR; TCRdb's table is partial and in-frame only. This sample has about 130,000 clones, with 80% to 95% found just once. V and J are TRBV6-4 and TRBJ2-3; 7 bases are a match to TRBD1. This receptor was identified in a man aged 18 to 30 in good health. Sequenced input: blood. The CDR3 region has the DNA TGTGCCCACCCTCAGGGGTTACAGGGGCCAAACACAGATACGCAGTATTTT. This translates into CAHPQGLQGPNTDTQYF.